A single sample gave rise to the 8 T cell receptor beta chains below, sequenced in a study of siplizumab effects on memory and regulatory T cells. Generated by immunoSEQ multiplex PCR, the TCRdb table keeps only in-frame clones and is missing some. The sample holds roughly 60,000 clones, approximately 95% seen once. The sample taken for sequencing was CD8+ T cells sorted from blood. The origin of the receptors is a human donor in good health.

The CDR3 sequence is CASSSQAKRERNEQFF. The CDR3 DNA sequence: TGTGCCAGCAGCTCCCAAGCTAAGCGGGAGCGGAATGAGCAGTTCTTC. The chain links TRBV9 to TRBJ2-1; 8 bases map to TRBD2. The CDR3 sequence is 16 residues long. Trimming removed 4 bases from V and 7 bases from J; junction bases left unmatched: 13. Germline loops: CDR1 SGDLS, CDR2 YYNGEE.

Concerning this clone: This clone may be a read error of a much larger clone one base away. The chain couples TRBV7-2 to TRBJ2-3; D is uncertain. CDR3 length: 10 residues. From germline, CDR1 is SGHTA and CDR2 FQGNSA. V was shortened by 8 bases and J by 1 base, with 1 base between the two germline ends. The CDR3 reads CASGTDTQYF. DNA of the CDR3: TGTGCCAGCGGCACAGATACGCAGTATTTT.

CDR3: CASSSSGSDKPQHF. CDR3 sequence (DNA): TGTGCCAGCAGCTCTTCAGGGTCGGATAAGCCCCAGCATTTT. V usage is TRBV11-2 and J usage is TRBJ1-5; D perhaps matches TRBD1 (5 bases). Germline V gene data show CDR1 as SGHAT and CDR2 as FQNNGV. The CDR3 is 14 residues long. V was trimmed by 4 bases and J by 8 bases, leaving 15 bases between them. Based on the CDR3 plus reference TRBV11-2 and TRBJ1-5, the full variable domain is EAGVAQSPRYKIIEKRQSVAFWCNPISGHATLYWYQQILGQGPKLLIQFQNNGVVDDSQLPKDRFSAERLKGVDSTLKIQPAKLEDSAVYLCASSSSGSDKPQHFGDGTRLSIL.

The rearrangement links TRBV7-3 to TRBJ2-7; perhaps TRBD2 as D (5 bases). From germline, CDR1 is SGHTA and CDR2 FQGTGA. Trimming removed 2 bases at V and 6 bases at J, with 8 bases between. CDR3 length: 12 amino acids. The CDR3 sequence: CASSLREGEQYF. Written as DNA, the CDR3 is TGTGCCAGCAGCTTACGAGAGGGCGAGCAGTACTTC.

This rearrangement joins TRBV19 to TRBJ1-6, with D hard to call. V lost 3 bases and J lost 9, with 12 bases in between. Germline CDR1 and CDR2: LNHDA and SQIVND (reference sequence). The CDR3 is 14 amino acids. CDR3 residues: CASSMLGELSPLHF. CDR3 bases: TGTGCCAGTAGTATGCTTGGGGAGCTTTCACCCCTCCACTTT.

The CDR3 loop is CASSALDGTNTGELFF. In DNA, the CDR3 is TGTGCCAGCAGTGCCCTCGACGGGACGAACACCGGGGAGCTGTTTTTT. The V gene is TRBV27, the J gene TRBJ2-2; D is possibly TRBD2 (5 bases). The germline V and J ends were trimmed by 5 bases and 0 bases, with 13 bases remaining between them. The V gene's germline CDR1 is MNHEY and CDR2 SMNVEV (reference sequence). The CDR3 is 16 amino acids.

This chain joins TRBV28 and TRBJ2-1; D uncertain. V lost 4 bases to trimming and J lost 5 bases, with 12 bases between them. The CDR3 extends over 14 amino acids. The V gene's germline CDR1 is MDHEN and CDR2 SYDVKM. CDR3 in amino acids: CASSSPRSHNEQFF. The DNA for the CDR3 is TGTGCCAGCAGTTCTCCCCGAAGCCACAATGAGCAGTTCTTC. The full variable domain, its missing parts supplied by reference TRBV28 and TRBJ2-1, is DVKVTQSSRYLVKRTGEKVFLECVQDMDHENMFWYRQDPGLGLRLIYFSYDVKMKEKGDIPEGYSVSREKKERFSLILESASTNQTSMYLCASSSPRSHNEQFFGPGTRLTVL.

The chain links TRBV21-1 to TRBJ2-4; the table's D call, TRBD2, was not checked against the DNA. TRBV21-1 is marked as a pseudogene. This CDR3 is 16 amino acids long. The CDR3 loop reads CASRKGTRPSKNIQYF. The CDR3 DNA sequence: TGTGCCAGCCGCAAGGGGACTAGACCATCCAAAAACATTCAGTACTTC.